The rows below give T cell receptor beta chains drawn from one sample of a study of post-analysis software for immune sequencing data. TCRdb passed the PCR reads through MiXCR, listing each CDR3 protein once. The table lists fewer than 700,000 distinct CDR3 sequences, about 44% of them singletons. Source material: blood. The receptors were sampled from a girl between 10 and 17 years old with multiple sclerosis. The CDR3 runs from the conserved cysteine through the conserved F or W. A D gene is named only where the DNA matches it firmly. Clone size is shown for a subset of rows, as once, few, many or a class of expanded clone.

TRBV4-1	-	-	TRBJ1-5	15	CASSQATGPGVPQHF	TGCGCCAGCAGCCAAGCGACAGGTCCTGGCGTTCCCCAGCATTTT
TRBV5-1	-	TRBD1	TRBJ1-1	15	CASSLLDRVHTEAFF	TGCGCCAGCAGCCTACTGGACAGGGTCCACACTGAAGCTTTCTTT
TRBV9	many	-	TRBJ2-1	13	CASSVGGLNEQFF	TGTGCCAGCAGCGTAGGAGGGTTGAATGAGCAGTTCTTC
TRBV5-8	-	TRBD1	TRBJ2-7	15	CASSLVRTGGYEQYF	TGTGCCAGCAGCTTGGTCCGGACAGGCGGCTACGAGCAGTACTTC
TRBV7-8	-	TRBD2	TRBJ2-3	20	CASSGATIAGGPWSAGTQYF	TGTGCCAGCAGCGGAGCCACGATAGCGGGGGGGCCGTGGAGCGCAGGTACGCAGTATTTT
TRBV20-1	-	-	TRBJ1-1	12	CSARRGLSEAFF	TGCAGTGCCCGGCGGGGATTATCTGAAGCTTTCTTT
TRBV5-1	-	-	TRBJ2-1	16	CASSLVRTFTYNEQFF	TGCGCCAGCAGCTTGGTTAGGACATTCACCTACAATGAGCAGTTCTTC
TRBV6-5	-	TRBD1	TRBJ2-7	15	CASRRTGQGPYEQYF	TGTGCCAGCAGGCGCACGGGACAGGGTCCCTACGAGCAGTACTTC
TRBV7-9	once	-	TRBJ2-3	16	CASSSTSGHGTDTQYF	TGTGCCAGCAGCTCGACCTCGGGACATGGCACAGATACGCAGTATTTT
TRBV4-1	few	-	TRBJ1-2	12	CASSRLGVGYTF	TGCGCCAGCAGCCGCCTCGGTGTCGGCTACACCTTC
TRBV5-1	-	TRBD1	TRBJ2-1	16	CASSLSGWTGLNEQFF	TGCGCCAGCAGCTTGAGCGGTTGGACAGGGCTTAATGAGCAGTTCTTC
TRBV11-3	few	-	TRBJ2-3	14	CASSLQKRTDTQYF	TGTGCCAGCAGCTTACAGAAGCGCACAGATACGCAGTATTTT
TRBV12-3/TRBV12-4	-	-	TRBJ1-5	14	CASRPRRGHQPQHF	TGTGCCAGCAGACCAAGGAGGGGCCATCAGCCCCAGCATTTT
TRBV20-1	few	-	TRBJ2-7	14	CSAPENRRGNEQYF	TGCAGTGCTCCCGAGAACAGGAGGGGGAACGAGCAGTACTTC
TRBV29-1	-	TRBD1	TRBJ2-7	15	CSARSGTGICYEQYF	TGCAGCGCTAGGAGCGGGACAGGGATATGCTACGAGCAGTACTTC
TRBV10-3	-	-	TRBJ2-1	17	CAISELTAGSVHNEQFF	TGTGCCATCAGTGAGCTGACTGCGGGGTCCGTCCACAATGAGCAGTTCTTC
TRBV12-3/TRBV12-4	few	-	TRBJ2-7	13	CASSWDGLGEQYF	TGTGCCAGCAGTTGGGACGGCCTCGGCGAGCAGTACTTC
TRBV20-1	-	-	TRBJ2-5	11	CSANREAPQYF	TGCAGTGCTAATAGAGAGGCACCCCAGTACTTC
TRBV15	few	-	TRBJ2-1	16	CATSRDYGSSYNEQFF	TGTGCCACCAGCAGAGATTATGGGAGCTCCTACAATGAGCAGTTCTTC
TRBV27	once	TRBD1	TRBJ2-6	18	CASTEAGTESSGANVLTF	TGTGCCAGTACTGAAGCTGGGACAGAGAGCTCTGGGGCCAACGTCCTGACTTTC
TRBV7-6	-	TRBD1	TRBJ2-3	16	CASSSGQGASPDTQYF	TGTGCCAGCAGCTCCGGACAGGGGGCTTCTCCAGATACGCAGTATTTT
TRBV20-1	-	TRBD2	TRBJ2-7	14	CSAPRASGSGEQYF	TGCAGTGCCCCACGGGCTAGCGGGAGTGGCGAGCAGTACTTC
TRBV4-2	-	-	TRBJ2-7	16	CASSQDPNVGPHEQYF	TGTGCCAGCAGCCAAGACCCCAACGTGGGCCCCCACGAGCAGTACTTC
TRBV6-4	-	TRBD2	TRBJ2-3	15	CASSDSAGAPDTQYF	TGTGCCAGCAGTGACTCAGCGGGAGCCCCAGATACGCAGTATTTT
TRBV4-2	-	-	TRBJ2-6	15	CASSPEEAGANVLTF	TGTGCCAGCAGCCCGGAGGAGGCAGGGGCCAACGTCCTGACTTTC
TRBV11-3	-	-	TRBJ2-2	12	CATTRDTGELFF	TGTGCCACTACGAGGGACACCGGGGAGCTGTTTTTT
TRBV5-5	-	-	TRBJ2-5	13	CASTPGFQETQYF	TGTGCCAGCACCCCGGGATTCCAAGAGACCCAGTACTTC
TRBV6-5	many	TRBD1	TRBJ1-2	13	CASSWDRGYGYTF	TGTGCCAGCAGTTGGGACAGGGGCTACGGCTACACCTTC
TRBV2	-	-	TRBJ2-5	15	CASTTRWLPYGEQYF	TGTGCCAGCACTACACGTTGGCTCCCATATGGGGAGCAGTACTTC
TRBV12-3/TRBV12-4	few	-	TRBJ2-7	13	CASSQRGSYEQYF	TGTGCCAGCAGCCAACGGGGCTCCTACGAGCAGTACTTC
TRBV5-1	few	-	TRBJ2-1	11	CASSDGPGQFF	TGCGCCAGCAGCGATGGGCCAGGGCAGTTCTTC
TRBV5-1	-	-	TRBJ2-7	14	CASSLAGNSYEQYF	TGCGCCAGCAGCTTGGCTGGCAACTCCTACGAGCAGTACTTC
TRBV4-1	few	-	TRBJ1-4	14	CASSQVEAEEKLFF	TGCGCCAGCAGCCAAGTGGAGGCGGAAGAAAAACTGTTTTTT
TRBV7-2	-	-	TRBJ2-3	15	CASSLSLASTDTQYF	TGTGCCAGCAGCTTATCCCTAGCGAGCACAGATACGCAGTATTTT
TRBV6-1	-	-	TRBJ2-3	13	CTSSEQAGDTQYF	TGTACCAGCAGTGAACAGGCGGGAGATACGCAGTATTTT
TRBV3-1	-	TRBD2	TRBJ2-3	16	CASSHNSGSRRDTQYF	TGTGCCAGCAGCCACAATAGCGGGAGTAGAAGAGATACGCAGTATTTT